These 13 T cell receptor beta chains came from one sample sequenced in a study of tumor and adjacent non-tumor tissue in lung cancer. A modified ARM-PCR protocol with three rounds of nested PCR amplified TCRbeta. Using its own MiXCR run on the multiplex PCR reads, TCRdb lists one record per CDR3 protein. The data hold tens of thousands of distinct CDR3 sequences, with around 70% observed a single time. RNA was extracted from bulk tissue without any cell sorting. Material for sequencing was lung tumor tissue. The receptors stem from a middle-aged woman with non-small cell lung cancer.

A word on this clonotype: At one end, the junction sequence differs from germline, possibly due to a read error. The chain combines TRBV4-2 with TRBJ2-7; D may be TRBD1 (6 bases). Germline CDR1 is LGHNA and CDR2 is YNFKEQ. CDR3 length: 15 amino acids. CDR3 residues: CVSSQEVNRAYEQYF. In DNA form, the CDR3 reads TGTGTCAGCAGCCAAGAGGTGAACAGGGCCTACGAGCAGTACTTC.

The sample holds one count of this clonotype. This chain joins TRBV12-3 or TRBV12-4 and TRBJ2-5; D could derive from TRBD1 or TRBD2 (5 bases each). The CDR3 loop spans 11 amino acids. Trimming removed 7 bases from V and 8 bases from J, with 11 bases in between. The CDR3 region is CASISRDTQYF. The CDR3 nucleotides are TGTGCCAGCATCTCTAGGGACACCCAGTACTTC.

About this clonotype: This sequence may be a read error, since a much larger clone differs from it by one base. The chain carries TRBV20-1 and TRBJ2-7, with 12 bases matching TRBD2. This CDR3 is 14 amino acids long. V dropped 8 bases and J dropped 4; count of bases not matched to a gene: 9. Per the germline V gene, CDR1 is DFQATT and CDR2 is SNEGSKA (reference sequence). In nucleotides, the CDR3 is TGCAGTACTGCGACCGGGACTAGCGGGTACGAGCAGTACTTC. Encoded protein: CSTATGTSGYEQYF.

The chain recombines TRBV7-3 with TRBJ2-3; 7 nucleotides align to TRBD2. V trimming: 6 bases; J trimming: 3 bases; junction bases outside the gene matches: 6. This CDR3 contains 14 residues. Germline values: CDR1 SGHTA, CDR2 FQGTGA. CDR3 sequence (DNA): TGTGCCAGCAGATCAATTAGCGGGACAGATACGCAGTATTTT. This translates into CASRSISGTDTQYF.

This clonotype was counted between two and nine times. The rearrangement uses TRBV5-1 and TRBJ1-2; no definite D call. This CDR3 has 14 residues. The germline V gene encodes CDR1 SGHRS and CDR2 YFSETQ. V lost 1 base and J 0 bases, leaving 7 bases between the germline ends. The CDR3 here is CASSLISSNYGYTF. The CDR3 nucleotides read TGCGCCAGCAGCTTGATCAGTTCTAACTATGGCTACACCTTC.

Notes on this clonotype: This could be a read error, since a much larger clone is one nucleotide away. The J gene is TRBJ1-1, the V gene TRBV14, with a weak D call TRBD1 (6 bases). The germline V gene has CDR1 SGHDN and CDR2 FVKESK. The CDR3 is 15 residues long. The CDR3 sequence is CASSRGPGMNTKAFF. The CDR3 DNA is TGTGCCAGCAGCCGGGGGCCCGGAATGAACACTAAAGCTTTCTTT.

The chain joins TRBV12-3 or TRBV12-4 to TRBJ1-1; D not certain. CDR3 length: 13 residues. With 11 bases removed from V and 8 bases from J, the gap between germline ends came to 21 bases. The CDR3 sequence is CACGLGPPGEAFF. The CDR3 DNA reads as TGTGCCTGCGGTTTAGGTCCACCAGGCGAAGCTTTCTTT.

The chain uses TRBV21-1 and TRBJ1-1; the table's D call TRBD1 went unverified against the DNA. TRBV21-1 is reported as a pseudogene. The CDR3 extends over 16 amino acids. The CDR3 sequence is CASSSILSGANTEAFF. The DNA for the CDR3 is TGTGCCAGCAGCAGTATTCTATCAGGGGCGAACACTGAAGCTTTCTTT.

Remarks on this clonotype: At one of its ends the junction is not consistent with the germline gene, which may arise from a read error. J is TRBJ2-7 and V is TRBV30; no reliable D call. This CDR3 has 13 amino acids. Looked up from germline, CDR1 is GTSNPN and CDR2 is SVGIG (reference sequence). The CDR3 coding sequence is TGTGCCTGGAGTCGGAACAGCCTCTACGAGCACTACTTC. This gives the protein CAWSRNSLYEHYF.

About this clonotype itself: A read error may explain this, as a much larger clone is one base away. V and J are TRBV5-1 and TRBJ1-2; 7 bases fit TRBD1. The CDR3 runs to 15 residues. Germline CDR1 is SGHRS and CDR2 is YFSETQ. The V and J ends lost 1 base and 2 bases, in that order; junction bases with no gene match: 5. In DNA form, the CDR3 reads TGCGCCAGCAGCTTGCGCGGGACAGAAAACTATGGCTACACCTTC. It specifies CASSLRGTENYGYTF.

This rearrangement joins TRBV29-1 to TRBJ2-7; D possibly corresponds to TRBD2 (6 bases). The CDR3 has 12 residues. The germline gives CDR1 SQVTM, CDR2 ANQGSEA. V was pared by 6 bases and J by 5 bases, with 14 bases between. CDR3 in amino acids: CSVGSINHEQYF. The CDR3 nucleotides read TGCAGCGTCGGGAGTATCAACCACGAGCAGTACTTC.

In this sample, this clonotype turned up once. V is TRBV6-1 and J is TRBJ1-1; perhaps TRBD1 as D (6 bases). This CDR3 contains 13 residues. Germline CDR1 reads MNHNS; CDR2 reads SASEGT. The CDR3 DNA follows: TGTGCTAGCTACGAAGGGGGATTGGGTGATGCTTTCTTT. Amino acid sequence: CASYEGGLGDAFF.

Remarks on this clonotype: A single base separates this from a much larger clone, so it may be a read error. This sequence joins TRBV11-3 and TRBJ2-2; maybe TRBD1 (7 bases). The germline V gene encodes CDR1 SGHNT and CDR2 YENEEA. Trimming shortened V by 5 bases and J by 0 bases, and 16 bases separated the two germline ends. CDR3 length: 17 residues. The CDR3 sequence: CASSPGGGISNTGELFF. As DNA, the CDR3 is TGTGCCAGCAGCCCCGGAGGGGGCATCTCGAACACCGGGGAGCTGTTTTTT.